The clone carrying this T cell receptor (beta chain) appeared once. This sample is part of a study of blood T cell repertoires in COVID-19. In the study overall: Sites across the United States, Italy and Spain contributed samples from acute and convalescent COVID-19.

Only in-frame clones appear in the TCRdb table, and some are missing; sequencing was by immunoSEQ multiplex PCR. The sample yields some 400,000 clones, nearly 90% seen once. The CDR3 runs 15 residues. The germline V and J ends were trimmed by 5 bases and 10 bases, with 20 bases remaining between them. The germline gives CDR1 LNHDA, CDR2 SQIVND (reference sequence). Those who participated ranged in age from roughly 18 to 95 years and resided in approximately 26 US areas. Participants' reported clinical history set cohort assignment. Two negative PCRs, clearance, or symptom resolution had been documented for recovered Cohort 3 donors.

The sequencing sample was made of PBMCs or T cells enriched from blood (not recorded which). V and J are TRBV19 and TRBJ1-4, with D possibly being TRBD1 (6 bases). The clonotype was recovered from a woman aged 25 to 45 who had recovered from COVID-19. For the CDR3, the DNA is TGTGCCAGTAGTGAACGGCAGGGGTTAGACGGAAAACTGTTTTTT. This sequence encodes CASSERQGLDGKLFF.